This entry is about one T cell receptor beta chain. Time point specified: peripheral blood 6 weeks after treatment start. TCRdb's copy holds only in-frame clones and misses some; the assay was immunoSEQ multiplex PCR. The sample has about 120,000 clones, approximately 85% seen once. The data are from a study of PD-L1 blockade in urothelial cancer. Study context: Blood was tested 3 weeks (second dose) and 6 weeks into treatment.

Per the germline V gene, CDR1 is SGHRS and CDR2 is YFSETQ. The CDR3 sequence is 14 residues long. Trimming pared 4 bases from V and 10 bases from J, leaving 18 bases between. The gene calls are TRBV5-1 and TRBJ2-1; D possibly corresponds to TRBD1 (5 bases). The input for sequencing was PBMCs, taken around atezolizumab (anti-PD-L1) treatment. The sequence was collected from a man aged 45-60 years with urothelial cancer. The CDR3 protein is CASSLPQGVREQFF. CDR3 in DNA: TGCGCCAGCAGCCTGCCCCAAGGGGTCCGAGAGCAGTTCTTC. Based on the CDR3 plus reference TRBV5-1 and TRBJ2-1, the full variable domain is KAGVTQTPRYLIKTRGQQVTLSCSPISGHRSVSWYQQTPGQGLQFLFEYFSETQRNKGNFPGRFSGRQFSNSRSEMNVSTLELGDSALYLCASSLPQGVREQFFGPGTRLTVL.